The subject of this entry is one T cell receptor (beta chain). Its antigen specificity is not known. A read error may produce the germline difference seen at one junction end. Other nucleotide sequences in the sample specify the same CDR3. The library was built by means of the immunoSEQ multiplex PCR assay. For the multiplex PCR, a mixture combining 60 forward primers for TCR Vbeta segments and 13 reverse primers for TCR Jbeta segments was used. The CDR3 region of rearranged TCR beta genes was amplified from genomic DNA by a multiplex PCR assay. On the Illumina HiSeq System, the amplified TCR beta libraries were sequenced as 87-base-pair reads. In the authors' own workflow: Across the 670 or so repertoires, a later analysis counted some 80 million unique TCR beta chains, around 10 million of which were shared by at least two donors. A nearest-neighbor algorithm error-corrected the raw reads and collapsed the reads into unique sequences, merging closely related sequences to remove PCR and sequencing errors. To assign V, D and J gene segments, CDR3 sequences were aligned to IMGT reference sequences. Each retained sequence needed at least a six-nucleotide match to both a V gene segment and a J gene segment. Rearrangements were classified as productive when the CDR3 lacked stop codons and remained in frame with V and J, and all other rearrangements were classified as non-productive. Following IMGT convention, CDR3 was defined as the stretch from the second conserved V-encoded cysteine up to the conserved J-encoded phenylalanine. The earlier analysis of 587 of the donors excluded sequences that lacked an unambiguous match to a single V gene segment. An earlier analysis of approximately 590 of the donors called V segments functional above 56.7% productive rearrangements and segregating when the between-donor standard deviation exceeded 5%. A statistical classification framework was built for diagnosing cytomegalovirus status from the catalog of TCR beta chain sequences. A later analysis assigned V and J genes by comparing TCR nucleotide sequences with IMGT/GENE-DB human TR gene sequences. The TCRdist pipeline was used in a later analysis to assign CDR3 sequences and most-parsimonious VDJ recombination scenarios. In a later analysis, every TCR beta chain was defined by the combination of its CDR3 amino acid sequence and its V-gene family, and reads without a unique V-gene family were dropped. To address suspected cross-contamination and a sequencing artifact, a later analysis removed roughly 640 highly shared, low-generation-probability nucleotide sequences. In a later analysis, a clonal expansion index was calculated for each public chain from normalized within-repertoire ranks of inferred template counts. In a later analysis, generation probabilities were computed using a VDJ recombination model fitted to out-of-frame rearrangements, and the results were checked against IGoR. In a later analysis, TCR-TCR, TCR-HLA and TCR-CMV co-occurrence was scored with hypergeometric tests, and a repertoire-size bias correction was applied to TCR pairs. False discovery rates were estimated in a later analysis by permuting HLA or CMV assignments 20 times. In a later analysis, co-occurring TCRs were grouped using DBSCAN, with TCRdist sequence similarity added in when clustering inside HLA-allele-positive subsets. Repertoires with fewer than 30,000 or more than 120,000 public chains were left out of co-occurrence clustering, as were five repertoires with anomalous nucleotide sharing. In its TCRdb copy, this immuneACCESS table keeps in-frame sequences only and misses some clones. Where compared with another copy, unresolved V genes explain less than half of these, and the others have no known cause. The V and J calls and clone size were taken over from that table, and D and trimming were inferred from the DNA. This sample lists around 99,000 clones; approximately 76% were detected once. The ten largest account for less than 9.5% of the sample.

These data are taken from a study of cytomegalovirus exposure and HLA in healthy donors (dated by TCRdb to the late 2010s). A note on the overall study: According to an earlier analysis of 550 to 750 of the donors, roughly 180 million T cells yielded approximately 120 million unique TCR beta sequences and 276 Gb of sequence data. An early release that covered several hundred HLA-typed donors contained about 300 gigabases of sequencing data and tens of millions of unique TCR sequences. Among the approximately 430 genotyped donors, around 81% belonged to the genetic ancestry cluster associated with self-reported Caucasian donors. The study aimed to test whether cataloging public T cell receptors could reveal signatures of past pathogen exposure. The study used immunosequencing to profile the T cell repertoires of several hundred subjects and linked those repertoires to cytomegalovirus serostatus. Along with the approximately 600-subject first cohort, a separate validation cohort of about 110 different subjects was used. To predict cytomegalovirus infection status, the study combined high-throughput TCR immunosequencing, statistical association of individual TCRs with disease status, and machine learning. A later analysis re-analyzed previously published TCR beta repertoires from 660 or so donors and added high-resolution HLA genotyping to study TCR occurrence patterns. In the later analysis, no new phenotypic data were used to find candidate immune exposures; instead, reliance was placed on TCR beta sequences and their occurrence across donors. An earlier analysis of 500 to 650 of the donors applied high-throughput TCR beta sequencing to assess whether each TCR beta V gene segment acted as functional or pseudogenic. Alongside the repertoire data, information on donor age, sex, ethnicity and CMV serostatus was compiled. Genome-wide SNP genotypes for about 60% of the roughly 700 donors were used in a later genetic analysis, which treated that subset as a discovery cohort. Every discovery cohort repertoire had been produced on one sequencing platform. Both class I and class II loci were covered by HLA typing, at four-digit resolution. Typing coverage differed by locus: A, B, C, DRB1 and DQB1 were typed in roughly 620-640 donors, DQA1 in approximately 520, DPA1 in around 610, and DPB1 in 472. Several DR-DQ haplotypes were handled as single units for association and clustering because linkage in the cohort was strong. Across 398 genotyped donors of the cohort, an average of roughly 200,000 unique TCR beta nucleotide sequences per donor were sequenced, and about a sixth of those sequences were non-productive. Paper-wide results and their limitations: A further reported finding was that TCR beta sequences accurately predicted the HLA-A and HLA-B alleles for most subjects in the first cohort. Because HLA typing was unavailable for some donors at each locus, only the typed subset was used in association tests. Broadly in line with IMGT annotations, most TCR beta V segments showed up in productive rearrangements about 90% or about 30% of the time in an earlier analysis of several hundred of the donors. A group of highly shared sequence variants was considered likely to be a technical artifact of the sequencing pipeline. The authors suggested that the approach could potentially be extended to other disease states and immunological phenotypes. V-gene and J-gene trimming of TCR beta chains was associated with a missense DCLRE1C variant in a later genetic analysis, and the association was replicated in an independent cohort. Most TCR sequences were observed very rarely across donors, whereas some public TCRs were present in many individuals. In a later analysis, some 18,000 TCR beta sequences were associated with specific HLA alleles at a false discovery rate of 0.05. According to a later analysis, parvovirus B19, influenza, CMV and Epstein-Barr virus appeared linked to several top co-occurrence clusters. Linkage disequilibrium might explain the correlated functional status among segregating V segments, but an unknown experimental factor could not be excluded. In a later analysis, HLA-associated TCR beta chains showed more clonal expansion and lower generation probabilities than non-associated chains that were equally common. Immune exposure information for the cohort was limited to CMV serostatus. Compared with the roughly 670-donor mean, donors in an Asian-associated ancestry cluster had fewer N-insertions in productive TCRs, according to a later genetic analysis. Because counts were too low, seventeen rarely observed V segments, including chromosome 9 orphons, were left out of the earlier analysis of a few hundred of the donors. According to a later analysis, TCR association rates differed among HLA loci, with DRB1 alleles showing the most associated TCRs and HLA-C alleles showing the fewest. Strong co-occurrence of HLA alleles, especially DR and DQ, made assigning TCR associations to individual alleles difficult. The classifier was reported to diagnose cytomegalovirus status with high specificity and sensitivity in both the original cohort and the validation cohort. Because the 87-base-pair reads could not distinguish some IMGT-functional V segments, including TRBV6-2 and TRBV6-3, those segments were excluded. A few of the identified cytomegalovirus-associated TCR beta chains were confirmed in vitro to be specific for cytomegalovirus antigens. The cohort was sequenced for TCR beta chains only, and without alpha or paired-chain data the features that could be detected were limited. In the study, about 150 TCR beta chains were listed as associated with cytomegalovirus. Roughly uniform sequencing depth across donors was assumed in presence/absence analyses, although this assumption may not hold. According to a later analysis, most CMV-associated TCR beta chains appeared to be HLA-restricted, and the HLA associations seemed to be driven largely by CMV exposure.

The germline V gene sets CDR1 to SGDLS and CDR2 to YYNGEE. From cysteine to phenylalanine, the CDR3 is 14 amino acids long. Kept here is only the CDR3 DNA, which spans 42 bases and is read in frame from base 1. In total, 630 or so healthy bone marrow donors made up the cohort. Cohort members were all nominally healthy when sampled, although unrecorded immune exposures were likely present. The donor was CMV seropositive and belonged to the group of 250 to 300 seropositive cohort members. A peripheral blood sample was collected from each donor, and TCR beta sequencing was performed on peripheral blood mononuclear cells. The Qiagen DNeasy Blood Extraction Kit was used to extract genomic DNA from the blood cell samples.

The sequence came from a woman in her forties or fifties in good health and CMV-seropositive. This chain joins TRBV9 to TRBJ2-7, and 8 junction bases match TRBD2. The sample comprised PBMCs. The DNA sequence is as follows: TGCGCCAGCAGCGTAGGTGCGCGGGAGGACGAGCAGTACTTC. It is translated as CASSVGAREDEQYF.